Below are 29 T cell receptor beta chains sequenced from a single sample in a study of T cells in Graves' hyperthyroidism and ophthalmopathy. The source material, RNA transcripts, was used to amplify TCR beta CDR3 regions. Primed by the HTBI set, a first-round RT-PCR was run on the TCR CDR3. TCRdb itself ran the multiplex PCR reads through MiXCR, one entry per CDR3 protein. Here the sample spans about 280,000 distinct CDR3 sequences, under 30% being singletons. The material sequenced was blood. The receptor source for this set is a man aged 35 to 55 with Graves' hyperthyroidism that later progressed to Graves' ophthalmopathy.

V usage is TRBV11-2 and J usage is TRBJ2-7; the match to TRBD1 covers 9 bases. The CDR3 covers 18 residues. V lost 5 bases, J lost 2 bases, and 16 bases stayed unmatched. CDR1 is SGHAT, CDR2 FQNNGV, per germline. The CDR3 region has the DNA TGTGCCAGCAGCCAGCGTGGGACAGGGTATTCAGGGGCCTACGAGCAGTACTTC. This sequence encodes CASSQRGTGYSGAYEQYF.

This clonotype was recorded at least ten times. CDR3 region: CASSSSGVWDIQYF. The CDR3 nucleotides are TGTGCCAGTAGTTCATCAGGAGTGTGGGACATTCAGTACTTC. V gene TRBV19 combines with J gene TRBJ2-4; D is uncertain. CDR3 length: 14 amino acids. From germline, CDR1 is LNHDA and CDR2 SQIVND (reference sequence). V was trimmed by 5 bases and J by 8 bases, leaving 16 bases between them.

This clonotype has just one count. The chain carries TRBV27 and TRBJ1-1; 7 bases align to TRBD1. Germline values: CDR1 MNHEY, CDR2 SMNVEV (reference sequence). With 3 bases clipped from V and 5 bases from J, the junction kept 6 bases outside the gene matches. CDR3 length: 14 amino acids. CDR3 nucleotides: TGTGCCAGCAGTTTTCGACAGGGTGAAACTGAAGCTTTCTTT. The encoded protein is CASSFRQGETEAFF.

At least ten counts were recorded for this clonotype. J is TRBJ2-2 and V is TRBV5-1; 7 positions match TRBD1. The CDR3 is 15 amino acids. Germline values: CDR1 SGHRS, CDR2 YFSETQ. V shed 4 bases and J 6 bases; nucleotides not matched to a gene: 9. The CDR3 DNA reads TGCGCCAGCAGCGTATACAGGGGTGCGCCCGGGGAGCTGTTTTTT. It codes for CASSVYRGAPGELFF.

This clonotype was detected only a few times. The CDR3 sequence is CASSLPGGTYGYTF. The CDR3 DNA is TGTGCCAGCAGTTTACCAGGAGGAACTTATGGCTACACCTTC. The chain uses TRBV28 and TRBJ1-2; D is unclear. Trimming left V 2 bases short and J 5 bases short, with 12 bases between. In germline, CDR1 is MDHEN, CDR2 SYDVKM. The CDR3 sequence is 14 residues long.

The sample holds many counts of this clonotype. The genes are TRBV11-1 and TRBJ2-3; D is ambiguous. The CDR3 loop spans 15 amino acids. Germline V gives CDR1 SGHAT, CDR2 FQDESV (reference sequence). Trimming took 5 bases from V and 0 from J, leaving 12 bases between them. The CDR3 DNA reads TGTGCCAGCAGCAGACGAGAGTCTAGCACAGATACGCAGTATTTT. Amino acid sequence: CASSRRESSTDTQYF.

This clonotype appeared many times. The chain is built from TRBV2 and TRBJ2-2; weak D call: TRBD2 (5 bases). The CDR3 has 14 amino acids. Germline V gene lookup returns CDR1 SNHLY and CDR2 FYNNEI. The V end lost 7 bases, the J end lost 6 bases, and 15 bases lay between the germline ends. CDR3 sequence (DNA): TGTGCCAGCAAAGAGAGCGGAGGCTCCGGGGAGCTGTTTTTT. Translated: CASKESGGSGELFF.

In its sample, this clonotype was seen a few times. Here the CDR3 DNA reads TGTGCCACCGAGACCGGGACGACTAGCAATCAGCCCCAGCATTTT. It yields the protein CATETGTTSNQPQHF. The chain is built from TRBV24-1 and TRBJ1-5, with TRBD1 as a possible D gene (5 bases). Trimming stripped 9 bases from V and 0 bases from J, with 14 bases between. This CDR3 has 15 residues. Germline V CDR1 and CDR2: KGHDR, SFDVKD.

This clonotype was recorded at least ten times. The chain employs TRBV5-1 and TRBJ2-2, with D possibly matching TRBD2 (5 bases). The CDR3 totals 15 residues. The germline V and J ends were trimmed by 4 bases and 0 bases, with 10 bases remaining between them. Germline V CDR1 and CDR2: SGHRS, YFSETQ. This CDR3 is CASSTDSTNTGELFF. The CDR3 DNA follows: TGCGCCAGCAGCACGGACTCTACGAACACCGGGGAGCTGTTTTTT.

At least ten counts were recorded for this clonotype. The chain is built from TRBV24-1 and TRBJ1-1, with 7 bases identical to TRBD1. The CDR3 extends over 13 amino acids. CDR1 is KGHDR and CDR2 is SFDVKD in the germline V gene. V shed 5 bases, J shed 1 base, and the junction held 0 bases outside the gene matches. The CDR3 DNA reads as TGTGCCACCAGTGCAGGGGGGAACACTGAAGCTTTCTTT. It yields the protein CATSAGGNTEAFF.

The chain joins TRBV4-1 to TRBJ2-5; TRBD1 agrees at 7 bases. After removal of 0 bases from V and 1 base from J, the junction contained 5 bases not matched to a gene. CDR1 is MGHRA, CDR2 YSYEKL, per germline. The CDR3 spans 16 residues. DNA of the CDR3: TGCGCCAGCAGCCAAGATTCGGCAGGGGGCCAAGAGACCCAGTACTTC. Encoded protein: CASSQDSAGGQETQYF.

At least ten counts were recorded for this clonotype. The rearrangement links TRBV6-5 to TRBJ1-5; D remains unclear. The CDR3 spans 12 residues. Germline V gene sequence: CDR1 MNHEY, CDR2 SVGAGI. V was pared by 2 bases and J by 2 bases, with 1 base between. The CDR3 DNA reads TGTGCCAGCAGTTACGGCAATCAGCCCCAGCATTTT. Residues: CASSYGNQPQHF.

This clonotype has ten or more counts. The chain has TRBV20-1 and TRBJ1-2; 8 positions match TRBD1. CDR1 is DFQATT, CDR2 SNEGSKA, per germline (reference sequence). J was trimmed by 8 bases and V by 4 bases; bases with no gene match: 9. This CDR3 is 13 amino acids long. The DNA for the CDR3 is TGCAGTGCTATACAGGGGGACAAGAGGGGCTACACCTTC. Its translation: CSAIQGDKRGYTF.

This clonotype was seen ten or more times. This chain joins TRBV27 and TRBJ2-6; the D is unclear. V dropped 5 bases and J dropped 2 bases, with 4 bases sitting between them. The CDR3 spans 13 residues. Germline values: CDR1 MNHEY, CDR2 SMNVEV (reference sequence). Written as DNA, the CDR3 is TGTGCCAGCAGTCCGACTGGGGCCAACGTCCTGACTTTC. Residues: CASSPTGANVLTF.

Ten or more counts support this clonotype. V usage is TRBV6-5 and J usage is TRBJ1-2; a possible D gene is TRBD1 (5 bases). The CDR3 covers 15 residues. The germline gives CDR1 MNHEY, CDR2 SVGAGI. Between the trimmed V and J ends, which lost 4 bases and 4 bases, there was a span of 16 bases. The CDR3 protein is CASSFSLRGTYGYTF. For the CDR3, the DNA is TGTGCCAGCAGTTTCTCCTTGAGGGGAACCTATGGCTACACCTTC.

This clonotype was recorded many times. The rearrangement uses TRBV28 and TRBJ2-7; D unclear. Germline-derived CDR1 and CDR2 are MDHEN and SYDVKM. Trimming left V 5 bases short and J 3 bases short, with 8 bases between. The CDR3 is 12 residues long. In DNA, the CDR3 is TGTGCCAGCAGTCCCACTTTCTACGAGCAGTACTTC. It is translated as CASSPTFYEQYF.

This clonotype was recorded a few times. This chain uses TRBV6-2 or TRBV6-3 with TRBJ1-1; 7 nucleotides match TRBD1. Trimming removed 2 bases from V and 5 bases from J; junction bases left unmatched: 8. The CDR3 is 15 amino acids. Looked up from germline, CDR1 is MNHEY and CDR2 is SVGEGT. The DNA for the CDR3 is TGTGCCAGCAGTTACGACAGGGTAAGGGGAACTGAAGCTTTCTTT. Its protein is CASSYDRVRGTEAFF.

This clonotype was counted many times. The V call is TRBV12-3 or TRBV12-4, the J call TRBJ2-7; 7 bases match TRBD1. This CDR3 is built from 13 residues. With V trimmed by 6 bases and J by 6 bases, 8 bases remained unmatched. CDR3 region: CASSLTGFSEQYF. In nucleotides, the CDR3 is TGTGCCAGCAGCCTGACAGGGTTTAGCGAGCAGTACTTC.

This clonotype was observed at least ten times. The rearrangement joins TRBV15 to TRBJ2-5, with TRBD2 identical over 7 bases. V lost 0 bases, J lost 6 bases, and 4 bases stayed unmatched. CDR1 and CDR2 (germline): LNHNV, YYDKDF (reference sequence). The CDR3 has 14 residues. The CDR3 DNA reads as TGTGCCACCAGCAGAGAAACGGGAGGACAGACCCAGTACTTC. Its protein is CATSRETGGQTQYF.

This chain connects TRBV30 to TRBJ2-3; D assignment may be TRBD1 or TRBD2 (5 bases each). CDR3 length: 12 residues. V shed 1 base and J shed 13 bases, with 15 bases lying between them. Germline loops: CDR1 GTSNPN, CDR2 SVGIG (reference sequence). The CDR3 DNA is TGTGCCTGGAGTGAAGGGACCGCGTCTGAGTATTTT. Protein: CAWSEGTASEYF.

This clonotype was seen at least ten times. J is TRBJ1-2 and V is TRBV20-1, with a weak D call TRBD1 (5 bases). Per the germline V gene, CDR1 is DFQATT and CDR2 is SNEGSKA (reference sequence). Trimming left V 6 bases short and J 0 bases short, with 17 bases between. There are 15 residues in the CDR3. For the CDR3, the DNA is TGCAGTGCCCCCCCAAGGGACGGAACTAACTATGGCTACACCTTC. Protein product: CSAPPRDGTNYGYTF.

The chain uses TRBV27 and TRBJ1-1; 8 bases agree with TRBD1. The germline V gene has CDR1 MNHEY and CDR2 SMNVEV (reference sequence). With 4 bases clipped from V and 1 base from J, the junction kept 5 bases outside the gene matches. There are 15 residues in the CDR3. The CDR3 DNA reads TGTGCCAGCAGTTCCTCGGACAGGGCGAACACTGAAGCTTTCTTT. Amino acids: CASSSSDRANTEAFF.

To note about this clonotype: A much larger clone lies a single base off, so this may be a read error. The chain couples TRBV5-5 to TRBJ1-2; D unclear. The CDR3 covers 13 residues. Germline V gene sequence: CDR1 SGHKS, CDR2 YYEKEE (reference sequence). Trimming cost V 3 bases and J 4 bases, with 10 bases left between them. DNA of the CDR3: TGTGCCAGCAGCTCCACTAACTTCTATGGCTACACCTTC. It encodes CASSSTNFYGYTF.

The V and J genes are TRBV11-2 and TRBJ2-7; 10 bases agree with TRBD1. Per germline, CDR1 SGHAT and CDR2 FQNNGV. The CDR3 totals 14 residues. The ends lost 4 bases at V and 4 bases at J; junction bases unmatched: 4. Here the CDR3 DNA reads TGTGCCAGCAGCTGGGACAGGGGAGGGTACGAGCAGTACTTC. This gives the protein CASSWDRGGYEQYF.

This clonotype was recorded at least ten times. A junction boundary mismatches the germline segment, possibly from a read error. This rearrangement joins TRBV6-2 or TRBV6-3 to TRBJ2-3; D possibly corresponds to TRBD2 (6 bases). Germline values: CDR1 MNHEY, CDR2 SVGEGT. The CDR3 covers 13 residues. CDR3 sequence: CASSYTSRDTQYF. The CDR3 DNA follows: TGTGCCAGCAGTTATACTAGCAGAGATACGCAGTATTTT.

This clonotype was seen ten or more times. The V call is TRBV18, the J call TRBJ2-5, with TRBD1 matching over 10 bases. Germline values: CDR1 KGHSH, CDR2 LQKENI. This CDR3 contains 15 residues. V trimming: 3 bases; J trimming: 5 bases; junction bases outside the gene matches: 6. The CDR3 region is CASSPGTGETETQYF. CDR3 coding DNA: TGTGCCAGCTCACCCGGGACAGGGGAGACGGAGACCCAGTACTTC.

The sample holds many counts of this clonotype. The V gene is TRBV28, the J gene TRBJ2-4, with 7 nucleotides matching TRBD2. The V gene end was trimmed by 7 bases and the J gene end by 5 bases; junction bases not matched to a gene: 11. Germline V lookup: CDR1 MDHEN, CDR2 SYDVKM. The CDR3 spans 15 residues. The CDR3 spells CASITGGSEENIQYF. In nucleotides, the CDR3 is TGTGCCAGCATTACGGGCGGGAGCGAGGAAAACATTCAGTACTTC.

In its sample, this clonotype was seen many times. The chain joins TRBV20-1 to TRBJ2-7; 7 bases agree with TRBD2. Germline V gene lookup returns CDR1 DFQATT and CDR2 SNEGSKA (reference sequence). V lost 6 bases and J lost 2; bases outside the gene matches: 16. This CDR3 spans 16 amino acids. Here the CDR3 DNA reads TGCAGTGCCGCAATCGGGCTAGCGGAACCCGCCTACGAGCAGTACTTC. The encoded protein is CSAAIGLAEPAYEQYF.

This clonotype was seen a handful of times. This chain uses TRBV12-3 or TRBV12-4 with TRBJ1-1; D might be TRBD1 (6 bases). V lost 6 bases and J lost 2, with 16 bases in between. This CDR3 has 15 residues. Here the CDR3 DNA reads TGTGCCAGCAGGCCTGACAGGACCGGTAACACTGAAGCTTTCTTT. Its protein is CASRPDRTGNTEAFF.